These 26 T cell receptor beta chains came from one sample sequenced in a study of cytomegalovirus exposure and HLA in healthy donors. Both 60 Vbeta primers and 13 Jbeta primers went into the PCR. Profiled with immunoSEQ multiplex PCR; TCRdb holds only in-frame clones, not every one. The table lists about 140,000 clones, 75% to 90% of them singletons. The sequenced sample consisted of PBMCs. These receptors all stem from a female donor in good health and CMV-seronegative.

The chain employs TRBV11-2 and TRBJ2-5; TRBD2 agrees at 9 bases. V dropped 1 base and J dropped 4; count of bases not matched to a gene: 4. Germline CDR1 SGHAT, CDR2 FQNNGV. The CDR3 sequence is 15 residues long. CDR3 DNA: TGTGCCAGCAGCTTAGGCGGGAGGGCCCTAGAGACCCAGTACTTC. Translating it yields CASSLGGRALETQYF.

The CDR3 loop reads CASSATTGSGNTIYF. The CDR3 DNA sequence: TGCGCCAGCAGCGCCACTACAGGGAGTGGAAACACCATATATTTT. The rearrangement joins TRBV5-1 to TRBJ1-3; tentatively, D is TRBD1 (6 bases). The CDR3 runs to 15 residues. V lost 4 bases and J lost 3, with 14 bases in between. Looked up from germline, CDR1 is SGHRS and CDR2 is YFSETQ.

This chain links TRBV4-2 with TRBJ1-2, with 10 bases identical to TRBD1. V lost 3 bases to trimming and J lost 4 bases; unmatched junction nucleotides: 20. In germline, CDR1 is LGHNA, CDR2 YNFKEQ. The CDR3 spans 20 residues. CDR3 DNA: TGTGCCAGCAGCCACTATAAGGTCGGGACAGGGGCCGCTTCTACCTATGGCTACACCTTC. This gives the protein CASSHYKVGTGAASTYGYTF.

CDR3 nucleotide sequence: TGTTCTACGAAGGTGAACGCGGTCACCGGGGAGCTGTTTTTT. This encodes CSTKVNAVTGELFF. The chain carries TRBV19 and TRBJ2-2; D remains ambiguous. The CDR3 is 14 amino acids. The germline gives CDR1 LNHDA, CDR2 SQIVND (reference sequence).

The chain links TRBV6-1 to TRBJ2-1, with 14 bases fitting TRBD2. CDR1 and CDR2 (germline): MNHNS, SASEGT. Germline trimming cut 7 bases from V and 8 bases from J; bases unmatched to any gene: 4. CDR3 length: 14 residues. The CDR3 here is CASTRLAGGYEQFF. The DNA for the CDR3 is TGTGCCAGCACACGACTAGCGGGAGGGTATGAGCAGTTCTTC.

The genes are TRBV21-1 and TRBJ2-4; the table names TRBD2, a call not compared with the DNA. TRBV21-1 is tagged as a pseudogene. The CDR3 sequence is 17 residues long. CDR3 sequence (DNA): TGTGCCAGCAGCAACGCACGGACCCTAGCGGCCAAAAACATTCAGTACTTC. Translating gives CASSNARTLAAKNIQYF.

This chain connects TRBV7-9 to TRBJ2-5, with D unclear. This CDR3 spans 13 amino acids. Trimming shortened V by 1 base and J by 5 bases, and 8 bases separated the two germline ends. Germline loops: CDR1 SEHNR, CDR2 FQNEAQ (reference sequence). The CDR3 region is CASSLVNKETQYF. For the CDR3, the DNA is TGTGCCAGCAGCTTAGTAAACAAGGAGACCCAGTACTTC.

The chain uses TRBV5-8 and TRBJ1-4; no definite D call. This CDR3 has 11 residues. Between the trimmed V and J ends, which lost 4 bases and 15 bases, there was a span of 13 bases. Per the germline V gene, CDR1 is SGHTS and CDR2 is YDEGEE. In nucleotides, the CDR3 is TGTGCCAGCAGCCCCCTGGAGAGTGTGTTTTTT. It is translated as CASSPLESVFF.

The chain has TRBV6-6 and TRBJ1-1, with D perhaps matching TRBD1 (6 bases). Per germline, CDR1 MNHNY and CDR2 SVGAGI (reference sequence). CDR3 size: 15 residues. Trimming shortened V by 4 bases and J by 0 bases, and 12 bases separated the two germline ends. The CDR3 reads CASSFIQGMNTEAFF. The CDR3 DNA reads as TGTGCCAGCAGTTTCATACAGGGTATGAACACTGAAGCTTTCTTT.

The J gene is TRBJ2-7, the V gene TRBV7-2; TRBD1 might be the D (5 bases). Trimming stripped 1 base from V and 3 bases from J, with 10 bases between. CDR3 size: 14 residues. CDR1 and CDR2 from the germline V gene are SGHTA and FQGNSA. The CDR3: CASSLGTFIYEQYF. The CDR3 bases are TGTGCCAGCAGCTTAGGGACATTTATCTACGAGCAGTACTTC.

J is TRBJ2-7 and V is TRBV29-1, with 7 bases identical to TRBD1. The V gene end was trimmed by 4 bases and the J gene end by 0 bases; junction bases not matched to a gene: 3. Germline-derived CDR1 and CDR2 are SQVTM and ANQGSEA. The CDR3 is 13 residues long. CDR3 sequence reads: CSVGGQNSYEQYF. As DNA, the CDR3 is TGCAGCGTTGGGGGACAGAACTCCTACGAGCAGTACTTC.

This clone turned up a few times. The chain joins TRBV9 to TRBJ2-3; unclear D gene. Per the germline V gene, CDR1 is SGDLS and CDR2 is YYNGEE. This CDR3 comprises 14 residues. The germline V and J ends were trimmed by 5 bases and 0 bases, with 10 bases remaining between them. The CDR3 region is CASSAQSSTDTQYF. The CDR3, as DNA: TGTGCCAGCAGTGCTCAGTCCAGCACAGATACGCAGTATTTT.

The CDR3 loop is CAWSVTTGGYNEQFF. As DNA, the CDR3 is TGTGCCTGGAGTGTGACGACCGGCGGGTACAATGAGCAGTTCTTC. This chain uses TRBV30 with TRBJ2-1; possibly TRBD2 for D (5 bases). This CDR3 has 15 amino acids. V gave up 0 bases and J gave up 4 bases, with 13 bases separating them. Germline CDR1 GTSNPN, CDR2 SVGIG (reference sequence). The variable domain in full, completed from reference TRBV30 and TRBJ2-1, reads SQTIHQWPATLVQPVGSPLSLECTVEGTSNPNLYWYRQAAGRGLQLLFYSVGIGQISSEVPQNLSASRPQDRQFILSSKKLLLSDSGFYLCAWSVTTGGYNEQFFGPGTRLTVL.

This clone occurred a few times. The CDR3 protein is CASSARQGEAYEQYF. The CDR3 DNA is TGCGCCAGCAGCGCCCGACAGGGGGAAGCCTACGAGCAGTACTTC. The chain combines TRBV5-1 with TRBJ2-7; 9 bases agree with TRBD1. CDR1 is SGHRS, CDR2 YFSETQ, per germline. V shed 4 bases and J 2 bases; nucleotides not matched to a gene: 7. The length of the CDR3 is 15 residues. The full variable domain, with the rest looked up from reference TRBV5-1 and TRBJ2-7, is KAGVTQTPRYLIKTRGQQVTLSCSPISGHRSVSWYQQTPGQGLQFLFEYFSETQRNKGNFPGRFSGRQFSNSRSEMNVSTLELGDSALYLCASSARQGEAYEQYFGPGTRLTVT.

This chain uses TRBV2 with TRBJ1-5; 9 bases fit TRBD1. Germline values: CDR1 SNHLY, CDR2 FYNNEI. The CDR3 extends over 14 amino acids. The V and J ends lost 4 bases and 5 bases, in that order; junction bases with no gene match: 3. CDR3 protein: CASSGRTGDQPQHF. The DNA of the CDR3 is TGTGCCAGCAGTGGAAGGACAGGGGATCAGCCCCAGCATTTT.

This rearrangement joins TRBV9 to TRBJ2-7; TRBD2 aligns across 11 bases. V lost 3 bases, J lost 6 bases, and 20 bases stayed unmatched. The CDR3 is 19 residues long. Germline V gene lookup returns CDR1 SGDLS and CDR2 YYNGEE. The CDR3 region has the DNA TGTGCCAGCAGCGGGCCCCGCCTCTTAACTAGCGGGAGTAAAGCCGAGCAGTACTTC. Its translation: CASSGPRLLTSGSKAEQYF.

This chain joins TRBV7-6 and TRBJ2-5; the D is unclear. The CDR3 runs 15 residues. The germline gives CDR1 SGHVS, CDR2 FNYEAQ. V was clipped by 5 bases and J by 4 bases, with 17 bases between them. This CDR3 reads CASSATYLVAETQYF. Written as DNA, the CDR3 is TGTGCCAGCAGCGCAACCTATCTAGTTGCAGAGACCCAGTACTTC.

The rearrangement uses TRBV10-2 and TRBJ2-7; 11 nucleotides align to TRBD1. The CDR3 spans 14 residues. Germline V gives CDR1 WSHSY, CDR2 SAAADI. V shed 8 bases and J 5 bases; nucleotides not matched to a gene: 8. CDR3 protein: CASAWTGGGDEQYF. The CDR3 DNA reads TGCGCCAGCGCCTGGACAGGGGGCGGAGACGAGCAGTACTTC.

This rearrangement joins TRBV28 to TRBJ1-2; D is uncertain. The germline V and J ends were trimmed by 7 bases and 1 base, with 16 bases remaining between them. The germline V gene has CDR1 MDHEN and CDR2 SYDVKM. The CDR3 loop spans 15 amino acids. Here the CDR3 reads CASMQFSVDNYGYTF. CDR3 coding DNA: TGTGCCAGCATGCAGTTTAGCGTGGATAACTATGGCTACACCTTC.

V and J are TRBV2 and TRBJ2-7; weak D call: TRBD1 (5 bases). V lost 2 bases to trimming and J lost 2 bases, with 13 bases between them. Germline CDR1 reads SNHLY; CDR2 reads FYNNEI. The CDR3 has 15 amino acids. Here the CDR3 reads CASSERGLVAYEQYF. CDR3 coding DNA: TGTGCCAGCAGTGAAAGGGGTTTAGTCGCCTACGAGCAGTACTTC. Full variable domain (rest looked up from reference TRBV2 and TRBJ2-7): EPEVTQTPSHQVTQMGQEVILRCVPISNHLYFYWYRQILGQKVEFLVSFYNNEISEKSEIFDDQFSVERPDGSNFTLKIRSTKLEDSAMYFCASSERGLVAYEQYFGPGTRLTVT.

This rearrangement joins TRBV28 to TRBJ2-7; TRBD1 aligns across 8 bases. The V gene's germline CDR1 is MDHEN and CDR2 SYDVKM. V lost 0 bases and J lost 2; bases outside the gene matches: 3. The CDR3 has 15 residues. In DNA form, the CDR3 reads TGTGCCAGCAGTTTATGGGCAGGGGGCACCTACGAGCAGTACTTC. This sequence encodes CASSLWAGGTYEQYF.

V and J are TRBV19 and TRBJ1-5; D is unclear. In germline, CDR1 is LNHDA, CDR2 SQIVND (reference sequence). The V end was cut by 3 bases, the J end by 7 bases, with 7 bases between. The CDR3 spans 12 residues. CDR3 sequence: CASSIRGQPQHF. CDR3 in DNA: TGTGCCAGTAGTATCCGAGGGCAGCCCCAGCATTTT.

J is TRBJ2-7 and V is TRBV27; D is undetermined. Between the trimmed V and J ends, which lost 3 bases and 2 bases, there was a span of 14 bases. The CDR3 covers 15 residues. CDR1 and CDR2 (germline): MNHEY, SMNVEV (reference sequence). For the CDR3, the DNA is TGTGCCAGCAGTTTGATTGGGCAGACCCCCTACGAGCAGTACTTC. It encodes CASSLIGQTPYEQYF.

V usage is TRBV29-1 and J usage is TRBJ1-2; the D gene is possibly TRBD1 (6 bases). CDR3 length: 10 residues. V gave up 5 bases and J gave up 6 bases, with 7 bases separating them. From germline, CDR1 is SQVTM and CDR2 ANQGSEA. The CDR3 nucleotides read TGCAGCGTTTACAGGGATGGCTACACCTTC. Translating gives CSVYRDGYTF.

This clone was observed a few times. The J gene is TRBJ2-5, the V gene TRBV6-1; 12 nucleotides agree with TRBD1. The CDR3 contains 16 residues. Trimming removed 2 bases from V and 5 bases from J; junction bases left unmatched: 6. Looked up from germline, CDR1 is MNHNS and CDR2 is SASEGT. This CDR3 reads CASSEQGTGGRETQYF. CDR3 DNA sequence: TGTGCCAGCAGTGAACAAGGGACAGGGGGCCGGGAGACCCAGTACTTC.

The rearrangement links TRBV18 to TRBJ2-7; D might be TRBD2 (6 bases). CDR1 and CDR2 (germline): KGHSH, LQKENI. V was trimmed by 0 bases and J by 6 bases, leaving 15 bases between them. The CDR3 has 15 residues. CDR3 in amino acids: CASSPPWDSGFEQYF. In DNA form, the CDR3 reads TGTGCCAGCTCACCACCCTGGGACTCGGGGTTCGAGCAGTACTTC.